Below are 9 T cell receptor beta chains sequenced from a single sample in a study of T cells in Graves' hyperthyroidism and ophthalmopathy. The TCR beta CDR3 regions underwent amplification using RNA transcripts as the source. HTBI primers were used for first-round RT-PCR of the TCR CDR3. TCRdb independently ran MiXCR on the multiplex PCR reads; one entry per CDR3 protein. The repertoire consists of hundreds of thousands of distinct CDR3 sequences, with just under 45% occurring once and the leading ten covering about 7.2%. Sequencing was done on a sample of peripheral blood or thyroid tissue (not recorded which). The receptor set was obtained from an adult man with Graves' disease, either hyperthyroidism or ophthalmopathy (not recorded which).

This clonotype was counted ten times or more. The gene calls are TRBV29-1 and TRBJ1-2; D remains ambiguous. This CDR3 comprises 13 residues. Deletions cut 6 bases from V and 3 bases from J, with 14 bases between. Germline loops: CDR1 SQVTM, CDR2 ANQGSEA. The CDR3: CSVWTGEYYGYTF. The CDR3 nucleotides are TGCAGCGTGTGGACCGGGGAATACTATGGCTACACCTTC.

This clonotype has just a few counts. This sequence joins TRBV9 and TRBJ1-2; 8 bases line up with TRBD1. Germline CDR1 reads SGDLS; CDR2 reads YYNGEE. The CDR3 has 17 residues. The trim removed 4 bases at V and 8 bases at J, leaving 19 bases unmatched. In nucleotides, the CDR3 is TGTGCCAGCAGCTTTTCCGGGACAGGCTACACAACGGAGGGCTACACCTTC. It is translated as CASSFSGTGYTTEGYTF.

The sample holds a few counts of this clonotype. An end of the junction differs from the germline gene, which may be a read error. The chain joins TRBV5-4 to TRBJ2-7, with D tentatively TRBD1 (7 bases). Germline V lookup: CDR1 SGHNT, CDR2 YYREEE (reference sequence). The CDR3 loop spans 13 amino acids. The CDR3 DNA reads as TGCGCCAGCAGCGGAAGACAGGGAGGCGAGCAGTACTTC. Residues: CASSGRQGGEQYF.

This clonotype occurred many times. The rearrangement links TRBV6-5 to TRBJ1-5, with D possibly being TRBD1 (6 bases). The V gene lost 8 bases and the J gene lost 4 bases, with 9 bases spanning the gap. Looked up from germline, CDR1 is MNHEY and CDR2 is SVGAGI. The CDR3 spans 12 residues. CDR3 region: CASGQGNQPQHF. The CDR3 nucleotides read TGTGCCAGCGGTCAGGGGAATCAGCCCCAGCATTTT.

This chain connects TRBV6-5 to TRBJ2-5; D is possibly TRBD1 (5 bases). The CDR3 is 12 amino acids. Germline-derived CDR1 and CDR2 are MNHEY and SVGAGI. Trimming shortened V by 5 bases and J by 5 bases, and 9 bases separated the two germline ends. CDR3 bases: TGTGCCAGCAGTAGGGGTACGGAGACCCAGTACTTC. It encodes CASSRGTETQYF.

The sample holds a few counts of this clonotype. V gene TRBV12-3 or TRBV12-4 combines with J gene TRBJ1-5, with 10 bases identical to TRBD1. The CDR3 consists of 14 residues. With 6 bases clipped from V and 5 bases from J, the junction kept 4 bases outside the gene matches. This CDR3 is CASSGTGDYQPQHF. The DNA for the CDR3 is TGTGCCAGCAGCGGGACAGGGGATTATCAGCCCCAGCATTTT.

Remarks on this clonotype: This could be a read error, since a much larger clone is one nucleotide away. The V and J genes are TRBV2 and TRBJ1-5; unclear D gene. The CDR3 sequence is 12 residues long. The germline V gene has CDR1 SNHLY and CDR2 FYNNEI. V lost 10 bases and J lost 2, with 9 bases in between. The CDR3 DNA sequence: TGTGCCATCAACGAGGGCAATCAGCCCCAGCATTTT. As protein: CAINEGNQPQHF.

This clonotype has at least ten counts. V usage is TRBV13 and J usage is TRBJ1-6, with 8 bases fitting TRBD1. Trimming removed 0 bases from V and 10 bases from J; junction bases left unmatched: 5. The CDR3 is made up of 15 amino acids. CDR1 is PRHDT, CDR2 FYEKMQ, per germline (reference sequence). CDR3 in DNA: TGTGCCAGCAGCTTAGGCGTTGGACAGGGCTCACCCCTCCACTTT. This gives the protein CASSLGVGQGSPLHF.

The genes are TRBV29-1 and TRBJ1-1; D is unclear. The CDR3 covers 13 residues. Looked up from germline, CDR1 is SQVTM and CDR2 is ANQGSEA. Deletions cut 2 bases from V and 11 bases from J, with 18 bases between. CDR3 DNA sequence: TGCAGCGTTGAATCCGGTCCGGGTACGGAGGCTTTCTTT. Residues: CSVESGPGTEAFF.